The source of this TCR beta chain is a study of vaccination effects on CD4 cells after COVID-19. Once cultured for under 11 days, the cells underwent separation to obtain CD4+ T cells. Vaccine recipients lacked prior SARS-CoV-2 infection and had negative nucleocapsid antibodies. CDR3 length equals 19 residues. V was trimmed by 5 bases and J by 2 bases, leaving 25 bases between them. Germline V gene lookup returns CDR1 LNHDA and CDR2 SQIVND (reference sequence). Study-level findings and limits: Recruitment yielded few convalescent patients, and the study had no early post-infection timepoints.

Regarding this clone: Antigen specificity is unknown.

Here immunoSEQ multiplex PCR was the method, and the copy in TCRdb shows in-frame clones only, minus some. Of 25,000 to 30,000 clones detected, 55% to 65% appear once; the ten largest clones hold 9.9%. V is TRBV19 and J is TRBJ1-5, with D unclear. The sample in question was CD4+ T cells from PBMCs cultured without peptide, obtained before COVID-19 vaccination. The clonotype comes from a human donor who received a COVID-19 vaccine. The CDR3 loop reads CASSPGSGRLLFGNQPQHF. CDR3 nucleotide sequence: TGTGCCAGTAGTCCTGGTTCCGGACGACTGCTATTCGGCAATCAGCCCCAGCATTTT.